The text below deals with one T cell receptor (beta chain). Its antigen is undetermined. The CD8 memory sample joined CD45RO+ cells and CCR7-negative CD45RA+ cells. This sample stems from a study of shared clonotypes between healthy human individuals. Study-wide points: Naive subsets typically showed greater estimated richness than memory subsets.

Using immunoSEQ multiplex PCR, the repertoire was profiled, and TCRdb retains in-frame clones only, with some absent. The table has about 690,000 clones, less than 95% seen once. The receptor comes from a man in his late teens or twenties in good health. Some clones in this sample may be carry-over from other donors' samples. Sequencing input: memory CD8+ T cells from PBMCs. Subset meaning: CD45RO+ cells pooled with CCR7-negative TemRA cells.

This CDR3 is CASSLVTSGNHEQFF. The DNA of the CDR3 is TGCGCCAGCAGCTTGGTGACTAGCGGGAACCATGAGCAGTTCTTC. The chain carries TRBV5-1 and TRBJ2-1; 11 bases are shared with TRBD2. Trimming at V came to 0 bases and at J to 8 bases, leaving 4 bases not matched to a gene. Per germline, CDR1 SGHRS and CDR2 YFSETQ. The CDR3 runs to 15 residues.